The present TCR beta chain was sequenced within a study of T cells in women clearing cervical HPV infection. Study as a whole: Controls gave blood once infection was undetectable; cases at lesion identification. Overall study findings and caveats: TRBV6-7 relative abundance averaged roughly 0.099% in cases and about 0.17% in controls. Timing of associations relative to infection is unclear; T-cell subsets were not isolated.

In germline, CDR1 is SGHAT, CDR2 FQNNGV. Trimming pared 3 bases from V and 4 bases from J, leaving 8 bases between. The CDR3 sequence is 13 residues long. Using immunoSEQ multiplex PCR, the repertoire was profiled, and TCRdb retains in-frame clones only, with some absent. Its table records fewer than 25,000 clones. A note on this clone: What it binds is not known. Read coverage stops 3 residues before the CDR3 terminus; the germline J gene supplies the remainder.

The J gene is TRBJ2-3, the V gene TRBV11-2; no clear D. The clonotype was recovered from a woman between 18 and 70 years old with a cervical HPV16 infection that either progressed to CIN3+ or cleared (not recorded which). Material: blood buffy coat. Incomplete CDR3 DNA: TGTGCCAGCAGCTTCTTTCAGGCAGATACG. The encoded protein is CASSFFQADT. The CDR3 reads in full as CASSFFQADTQYF. Together with reference TRBV11-2 and TRBJ2-3, the CDR3 gives the full variable domain: EAGVAQSPRYKIIEKRQSVAFWCNPISGHATLYWYQQILGQGPKLLIQFQNNGVVDDSQLPKDRFSAERLKGVDSTLKIQPAKLEDSAVYLCASSFFQADTQYFGPGTRLTVL.